This TCR beta chain was retrieved from a study of cytomegalovirus exposure and HLA in healthy donors. Both 60 Vbeta primers and 13 Jbeta primers went into the PCR. TCRdb keeps only in-frame clones here, not all; method: immunoSEQ multiplex PCR. The sample contains 95,000 to 150,000 clones, over 70% of which appear only once. The CDR3 is 16 amino acids. Germline CDR1 SNHLY, CDR2 FYNNEI. Sequenced material: PBMCs. The rearrangement links TRBV2 to TRBJ2-5; 11 bases line up with TRBD2. The J call may be incorrect, as the DNA end agrees better with TRBJ2-7. The receptor's source is a man in his forties in good health and CMV-seropositive. The CDR3 nucleotides read TGTGCCAGCAGGGCTAGCGGGGGGCCGCGCTCCTACGAGCAGTACTTC. It specifies CASRASGGPRSYEQYF.